The rows below give T cell receptor beta chains drawn from one sample of a study of siplizumab effects on memory and regulatory T cells. Profiling relied on immunoSEQ multiplex PCR, and the TCRdb table lists in-frame clones only, not all of them. Here the sample spans about 6,600 clones, more than 35% being singletons. These receptors' targets are unknown. The sequenced material came from CFSE-low (dividing) CD8+ T cells sorted from an allogeneic mixed lymphocyte reaction. The receptors stem from a human donor in good health; the cells came from an allogeneic mixed lymphocyte reaction. CDR3s include the opening cysteine and the closing phenylalanine or tryptophan. The D gene is left open where the match is weak. Part of the rows lack a size; the others show once, few, many or a class for expanded clones.

TGTGCCAGCAGCTTACTAGTAGGCTACGAGCAGTACTTC,CASSLLVGYEQYF,NA,few,TRBJ2-7,TRBV7-9
TGTGCCAGCGATGACGTGAATTACAATGAGCAGTTCTTC,CASDDVNYNEQFF,NA,NA,TRBJ2-1,TRBV2
TGTGCCAGCAGTGCCCCTAGCGGGAGCTACAATGAGCAGTTCTTC,CASSAPSGSYNEQFF,TRBD2,NA,TRBJ2-1,TRBV6-4
TGTGCCAGCGGTTTAGCGGGAGGGTCAGATACGCAGTATTTT,CASGLAGGSDTQYF,TRBD2,NA,TRBJ2-3,TRBV27
TGTGCCAGCAGCACTAGGGGTAGCGGCACAGATACGCAGTATTTT,CASSTRGSGTDTQYF,NA,medium-sized,TRBJ2-3,TRBV13
TGCAGCGTTGAAGAATCCGGGACATTCTACGAGCAGTACTTC,CSVEESGTFYEQYF,NA,NA,TRBJ2-7,TRBV29-1
TGTGCCAGCAGCTTGACGGGAGCGGGGTCGGGAGAGACCCAGTACTTC,CASSLTGAGSGETQYF,TRBD2,NA,TRBJ2-5,TRBV5-8
TGTGCCAGCAGTTTATTGCCCCCATCTACAGGGGCGGAGCAGCCCCAGCATTTT,CASSLLPPSTGAEQPQHF,TRBD1,medium-sized,TRBJ1-5,TRBV27
TGTGCCAGCAGTTTAGGGAGTTCGGGCAATGAGCAGTTCTTC,CASSLGSSGNEQFF,NA,NA,TRBJ2-1,TRBV28
TGTGCCAGCAGCTTGGGCTTAGGATATGAAGCTTTCTTT,CASSLGLGYEAFF,NA,NA,TRBJ1-1,TRBV9
TGTGCCAGCGCCGTAAGTTGGGATTCCTACAATGAGCAGTTCTTC,CASAVSWDSYNEQFF,NA,medium-sized,TRBJ2-1,TRBV18
TGTGCCAGCAGCTGGTCTAGCGTCTCCTACGAGCAGTACTTC,CASSWSSVSYEQYF,NA,few,TRBJ2-7,TRBV7-9
TGTGCCAGCTCACTGAGCACAGGGGAGCGCTATGGCTACACCTTC,CASSLSTGERYGYTF,TRBD1,NA,TRBJ1-2,TRBV18
TGTGCCAGCAGTTGGCGGGAGGGAATCCCAGATACGCAGTATTTT,CASSWREGIPDTQYF,TRBD2,NA,TRBJ2-3,TRBV27
TGTGCCAGCAGCTTAGCACAGGGGGCAGGCTACGAGCAGTACTTC,CASSLAQGAGYEQYF,TRBD1,medium-sized,TRBJ2-7,TRBV7-9
TGCAGCATCCATTGGGGAGTCCAAGAGACCCAGTACTTC,CSIHWGVQETQYF,NA,NA,TRBJ2-5,TRBV29-1
TGTGCCAGCAGCTGGGGACTCCGCGACTACGAGCAGTACTTC,CASSWGLRDYEQYF,NA,NA,TRBJ2-7,TRBV9
TGTGCCAGCAGGGTTGAGGTTGGGGAGGAGACCCAGTACTTC,CASRVEVGEETQYF,NA,few,TRBJ2-5,TRBV27
TGTGCCAGCAGCCTCACGGGCTCCCCAGAGACCCAGTACTTC,CASSLTGSPETQYF,NA,few,TRBJ2-5,TRBV7-3
TGTGCCAGCAGCTTAGAGTTTGGGTCCAACCCCTACGAGCAGTACTTC,CASSLEFGSNPYEQYF,NA,medium-sized,TRBJ2-7,TRBV7-9
TGTGCCAGCAGCCCCTGGGCCCATAGCAATCAGCCCCAGCATTTT,CASSPWAHSNQPQHF,NA,few,TRBJ1-5,TRBV4-2
TGTGCCAGCAGGCCATTGGGGGGGGATACGCAGTATTTT,CASRPLGGDTQYF,TRBD2,medium-sized,TRBJ2-3,TRBV5-4
TGTGCCAGCAGCGTACCAACAAAGACAGATATGAACACTGAAGCTTTCTTT,CASSVPTKTDMNTEAFF,NA,few,TRBJ1-1,TRBV9
TGTGCCAGCAGCCCGGTGGGACAGGGGGCGGGAGAGCAGTACTTC,CASSPVGQGAGEQYF,TRBD1,NA,TRBJ2-7,TRBV28
TGTGCCACCACCCGGGGACAGAGCTACGAGCAGTACTTC,CATTRGQSYEQYF,TRBD1,once,TRBJ2-7,TRBV7-6
TGTGCCTGGGATGGACTAGCGGGAAATGAGCAGTTCTTC,CAWDGLAGNEQFF,TRBD2,NA,TRBJ2-1,TRBV30
TGTGCCAGCAGCTTGGTTGGCAATTCCTACGAGCAGTACTTC,CASSLVGNSYEQYF,NA,few,TRBJ2-7,TRBV5-4
TGTGCCAGCAGTGCCCGGGACAGCAGGAACGAGCAGTACTTC,CASSARDSRNEQYF,TRBD1,NA,TRBJ2-7,TRBV28
TGTGCCAGCAGTGGGGAGGGGTACGAGCAGTACTTC,CASSGEGYEQYF,TRBD2,few,TRBJ2-7,TRBV13
TGTGCCAGCAGCCTCACTTATGGGACAGCCCAGGACGAGCAGTACTTC,CASSLTYGTAQDEQYF,TRBD1,medium-sized,TRBJ2-7,TRBV7-9